The 26 T cell receptor beta chains listed next were all sequenced from one sample in a study of blood T cell repertoires in COVID-19. Some clones are missing from TCRdb's copy, which holds only in-frame ones; the method was immunoSEQ multiplex PCR. The table shows around 260,000 clones, with around 90% occurring only once. The sequencing input was peripheral blood. The receptors were gathered from a woman aged 40 to 49 who had recovered from COVID-19.

This chain links TRBV9 with TRBJ2-2, with a tentative D call TRBD2 (6 bases). This CDR3 is 16 amino acids long. V lost 0 bases and J lost 3, with 12 bases in between. Germline values: CDR1 SGDLS, CDR2 YYNGEE. CDR3 sequence reads: CASSVDRGTYTGELFF. The DNA for the CDR3 is TGTGCCAGCAGCGTAGACCGGGGGACCTACACCGGGGAGCTGTTTTTT.

The chain uses TRBV3-1 (or the pseudogene TRBV3-2) and TRBJ1-6; no clear D. V lost 4 bases, J lost 9 bases, and 13 bases lay in between. CDR1 and CDR2 (germline): LGHDT, YNNKEL (reference sequence). This CDR3 contains 14 residues. The CDR3 DNA is TGTGCCAGCAGCCCAGGCGTCGAGGGTTCACCCCTCCACTTT. Translating it yields CASSPGVEGSPLHF.

The rearrangement joins TRBV4-2 to TRBJ2-7, with TRBD2 matching over 8 bases. CDR1 and CDR2 (germline): LGHNA, YNFKEQ. The V and J ends lost 3 bases and 2 bases, in that order; junction bases with no gene match: 6. The CDR3 extends over 15 amino acids. CDR3 sequence reads: CASSHGRGDAYEQYF. The CDR3 DNA is TGTGCCAGCAGCCACGGGAGGGGGGACGCCTACGAGCAGTACTTC.

The chain uses TRBV5-1 and TRBJ2-3; D is possibly TRBD2 (5 bases). This CDR3 is 15 amino acids long. The V end lost 4 bases, the J end lost 1 base, and 13 bases lay between the germline ends. Germline V gene sequence: CDR1 SGHRS, CDR2 YFSETQ. The CDR3 DNA reads TGCGCCAGCAGCCCGAGCGGCGGGCGCACAGATACGCAGTATTTT. Its translation: CASSPSGGRTDTQYF.

The rearrangement uses TRBV5-1 and TRBJ2-1; weak D call: TRBD2 (5 bases). There are 17 residues in the CDR3. The germline gives CDR1 SGHRS, CDR2 YFSETQ. Trimming left V 1 base short and J 0 bases short, with 14 bases between. The DNA of the CDR3 is TGCGCCAGCAGCTTGTTTTCGGATACTAGCTCCTACAATGAGCAGTTCTTC. Protein: CASSLFSDTSSYNEQFF.

The chain uses TRBV7-6 and TRBJ1-1; TRBD1 agrees at 7 bases. Per the germline V gene, CDR1 is SGHVS and CDR2 is FNYEAQ. After removal of 5 bases from V and 1 base from J, the junction contained 7 bases not matched to a gene. The length of the CDR3 is 15 residues. The CDR3 DNA follows: TGTGCCAGCAGCCGACCGGGGACAGCGAACACTGAAGCTTTCTTT. It yields the protein CASSRPGTANTEAFF.

This clone was picked up one time. The genes are TRBV10-3 and TRBJ2-1, with D possibly matching TRBD2 (6 bases). V was pared by 3 bases and J by 6 bases, with 15 bases between. CDR3 length: 15 amino acids. Germline lookup yields CDR1 ENHRY and CDR2 SYGVKD. The CDR3 DNA reads as TGTGCCATCAGTGAAGATAGCGGTTCGGGCAATGAGCAGTTCTTC. As protein: CAISEDSGSGNEQFF.

CDR3 region: CSASPALSYNEQFF. CDR3 in DNA: TGCAGTGCTAGTCCAGCGCTATCCTACAATGAGCAGTTCTTC. This chain uses TRBV20-1 with TRBJ2-1; D unresolved. CDR1 is DFQATT, CDR2 SNEGSKA, per germline (reference sequence). The V gene lost 3 bases and the J gene lost 1 base, with 10 bases spanning the gap. This CDR3 has 14 residues.

This clone was observed a single time. V gene TRBV30 combines with J gene TRBJ2-5, with no clear D. Germline V gene sequence: CDR1 GTSNPN, CDR2 SVGIG (reference sequence). V dropped 1 base and J dropped 3 bases, with 6 bases sitting between them. CDR3 length: 12 amino acids. Here the CDR3 reads CAWSAQKETQYF. CDR3 nucleotide sequence: TGTGCCTGGAGTGCGCAGAAAGAGACCCAGTACTTC. Combining the CDR3 with reference TRBV30 and TRBJ2-5 gives the whole variable domain SQTIHQWPATLVQPVGSPLSLECTVEGTSNPNLYWYRQAAGRGLQLLFYSVGIGQISSEVPQNLSASRPQDRQFILSSKKLLLSDSGFYLCAWSAQKETQYFGPGTRLLVL.

The chain carries TRBV29-1 and TRBJ2-7, with 7 bases that match TRBD2. CDR1 and CDR2 (germline): SQVTM, ANQGSEA. The CDR3 length is 13 residues. Trimming cost V 4 bases and J 1 base; bases outside gene matches: 4. The CDR3 here is CSVAGGESYEQYF. The CDR3 DNA sequence: TGCAGCGTTGCGGGGGGAGAATCCTACGAGCAGTACTTC.

In its sample, this clone was seen a few times. This chain joins TRBV12-2 and TRBJ2-7; the DNA was not compared with TRBD2, the D call given in the table. TRBV12-2 is a pseudogene locus. The CDR3 covers 15 residues. The CDR3 DNA follows: TGTGCAAGTCGCCCGGAGGGACTCTCGACGTACGAGCAGTACTTC. Its protein is CASRPEGLSTYEQYF.

The chain recombines TRBV6-5 with TRBJ2-7, with 8 bases that match TRBD2. With V trimmed by 7 bases and J by 7 bases, 12 bases remained unmatched. The CDR3 has 14 amino acids. Looked up from germline, CDR1 is MNHEY and CDR2 is SVGAGI. The CDR3 DNA reads TGTGCCAGCAAGTTTCGGGAGGGCCTCGGGGAGCAGTACTTC. Translation: CASKFREGLGEQYF.

The chain combines TRBV2 with TRBJ1-6; 9 bases map to TRBD1. The CDR3 sequence is 14 residues long. Germline values: CDR1 SNHLY, CDR2 FYNNEI. J gave up 8 bases and V 5 bases, and 4 bases lay outside the gene matches. Here the CDR3 DNA reads TGTGCCAGCAGTTACAGGGGGCTTGATTCACCCCTCCACTTT. This codes for CASSYRGLDSPLHF. Drawing the rest from reference TRBV2 and TRBJ1-6, the complete variable domain is EPEVTQTPSHQVTQMGQEVILRCVPISNHLYFYWYRQILGQKVEFLVSFYNNEISEKSEIFDDQFSVERPDGSNFTLKIRSTKLEDSAMYFCASSYRGLDSPLHFGNGTRLTVT.

V usage is TRBV5-1 and J usage is TRBJ2-6; 8 bases fit TRBD2. Germline assignment: CDR1 SGHRS and CDR2 YFSETQ. V shed 1 base, J shed 1 base, and the junction held 1 base outside the gene matches. The CDR3 is 16 amino acids. CDR3 in DNA: TGCGCCAGCAGCTTGCTAGCGGGTTCTGGGGCCAACGTCCTGACTTTC. This encodes CASSLLAGSGANVLTF.

The chain links TRBV27 to TRBJ2-7, with D perhaps TRBD1 (6 bases). CDR1 is MNHEY, CDR2 SMNVEV, per germline (reference sequence). Trimming removed 5 bases at V and 7 bases at J, with 12 bases between. CDR3 length: 12 residues. CDR3 region: CASSTQGKEQYF. The CDR3 coding sequence is TGTGCCAGCAGTACACAGGGAAAGGAGCAGTACTTC.

This chain connects TRBV18 to TRBJ1-1; the D is unclear. The ends were cut back, 3 bases at V and 3 bases at J, with 14 bases in the middle. The CDR3 has 15 amino acids. CDR1 KGHSH and CDR2 LQKENI come from the germline V gene. CDR3 bases: TGTGCCAGCTCACCCCAAAGGGAGGCGGACACTGAAGCTTTCTTT. As protein: CASSPQREADTEAFF.

The rearrangement links TRBV14 to TRBJ2-1; 8 bases are a match to TRBD2. The germline gives CDR1 SGHDN, CDR2 FVKESK. The CDR3 has 16 amino acids. The J segment lost 0 bases and the V segment lost 0 bases, leaving 1 base of the junction unmatched. CDR3 coding DNA: TGTGCCAGCAGCCAAGATCTAGCGGGCTCCTACAATGAGCAGTTCTTC. As protein: CASSQDLAGSYNEQFF.

The chain links TRBV5-8 to TRBJ1-1; D may be TRBD1 (6 bases). CDR3 length: 15 residues. Germline CDR1 and CDR2: SGHTS and YDEGEE. V was clipped by 4 bases and J by 1 base, with 14 bases between them. The CDR3 DNA is TGTGCCAGCAGCGCCGGGACAACTAAGAACACTGAAGCTTTCTTT. It is translated as CASSAGTTKNTEAFF. The whole variable domain, remainder taken from reference TRBV5-8 and TRBJ1-1, is EAGVTQSPTHLIKTRGQQATLRCSPISGHTSVYWYQQALGLGLQFLLWYDEGEERNRGNFPPRFSGRQFPNYSSELNVNALELEDSALYLCASSAGTTKNTEAFFGQGTRLTVV.

The rearrangement joins TRBV2 to TRBJ2-7, with D tentatively TRBD1 (5 bases). CDR3 size: 12 residues. Trimming shortened V by 6 bases and J by 2 bases, and 8 bases separated the two germline ends. The germline V gene has CDR1 SNHLY and CDR2 FYNNEI. The CDR3 DNA follows: TGTGCCAGCAGCTTACAGGCCTACGAGCAGTACTTC. Encoded protein: CASSLQAYEQYF.

V is TRBV10-3 and J is TRBJ2-6; D not certain. In germline, CDR1 is ENHRY, CDR2 SYGVKD. The CDR3 length is 14 residues. Trimming took off 8 bases at V and 0 bases at J, with 8 bases between the two ends. The CDR3 reads CAIPGTSGANVLTF. The CDR3 region has the DNA TGTGCCATCCCAGGAACCTCTGGGGCCAACGTCCTGACTTTC.

This clone was counted once. V and J are TRBV7-3 and TRBJ2-3, with TRBD2 matching over 7 bases. Germline V gene sequence: CDR1 SGHTA, CDR2 FQGTGA. Trimming at V came to 5 bases and at J to 0 bases, leaving 8 bases not matched to a gene. CDR3 length equals 16 residues. CDR3 residues: CASSRSGDYSTDTQYF. Written as DNA, the CDR3 is TGTGCCAGCAGCCGAAGCGGGGATTATAGCACAGATACGCAGTATTTT. Full variable domain (missing parts from reference TRBV7-3 and TRBJ2-3): GAGVSQTPSNKVTEKGKYVELRCDPISGHTALYWYRQSLGQGPEFLIYFQGTGAADDSGLPNDRFFAVRPEGSVSTLKIQRTERGDSAVYLCASSRSGDYSTDTQYFGPGTRLTVL.

The gene calls are TRBV13 and TRBJ2-1, with D possibly matching TRBD2 (6 bases). This CDR3 region has 15 residues. V was pared by 1 base and J by 4 bases, with 11 bases between. In germline, CDR1 is PRHDT, CDR2 FYEKMQ (reference sequence). This CDR3 reads CASSLVASAYNEQFF. In nucleotides, the CDR3 is TGTGCCAGCAGCTTAGTCGCTAGCGCATACAATGAGCAGTTCTTC. The full variable domain, completed using reference TRBV13 and TRBJ2-1, is AAGVIQSPRHLIKEKRETATLKCYPIPRHDTVYWYQQGPGQDPQFLISFYEKMQSDKGSIPDRFSAQQFSDYHSELNMSSLELGDSALYFCASSLVASAYNEQFFGPGTRLTVL.

The J gene is TRBJ2-1, the V gene TRBV7-2; 7 nucleotides match TRBD2. CDR1 is SGHTA, CDR2 FQGNSA, per germline. The CDR3 loop spans 18 amino acids. The junction had 12 bases not matched to a gene; V was cut back by 0 bases and J by 4 bases. The CDR3 is CASSLASAAGAAYNEQFF. Written as DNA, the CDR3 is TGTGCCAGCAGCTTAGCGTCGGCCGCGGGAGCAGCGTACAATGAGCAGTTCTTC.

The chain recombines TRBV9 with TRBJ2-5, with 9 bases aligning to TRBD1. V dropped 5 bases and J dropped 4; count of bases not matched to a gene: 12. Per the germline V gene, CDR1 is SGDLS and CDR2 is YYNGEE. CDR3 length: 16 residues. CDR3 sequence (DNA): TGTGCCAGCAGTATTACAACAGGGGGCAGGGGAGAGACCCAGTACTTC. Protein: CASSITTGGRGETQYF.

CDR3 bases: TGTGCAAGTCGCTTAGTCCCTATGCACCGGGACAGGGGAATCCGCGAGCAGTACTTC. This codes for CASRLVPMHRDRGIREQYF. The chain uses TRBV12-2 and TRBJ2-7; whether TRBD1, the table's D call, matches the DNA was not checked. TRBV12-2 counts as a pseudogene. This CDR3 contains 19 residues.

Regarding this clone: One junction end does not reproduce the germline sequence, and a read error may be involved. The V call is TRBV7-7, the J call TRBJ1-3; D may be TRBD1 (5 bases). The germline V gene has CDR1 SSHAT and CDR2 FNYEAQ (reference sequence). This CDR3 contains 16 residues. The CDR3, as DNA: TGTGCTAGCAGCTTAGCGGTGTTTCCAGGGCGTTGCACCATATATTTT. Its protein is CASSLAVFPGRCTIYF.